These T cell receptor beta chains were read from a single sample in a study of blood T cell repertoires in COVID-19. The assay was immunoSEQ multiplex PCR, and TCRdb's table has in-frame clones only and misses some. The sample carries a few hundred thousand clones, 85% to 90% recorded once. Specimen: peripheral blood. The receptor source for this set is a man older than 75 with acute or convalescent COVID-19. Each CDR3 is given with its conserved first and last residue. Fields, in order: J gene, clone size, D gene, CDR3 length, V gene, CDR3 DNA, CDR3 protein. A D gene is named only where the DNA matches it firmly. A row's size may be missing; if present it is once, few, many or a size class.

TRBJ1-6 | few | NA | 14 | TRBV18 | TGTGCCAGCTCACCAGGGGCGGATAATTCACCCCTCCACTTT | CASSPGADNSPLHF
TRBJ2-7 | NA | NA | 15 | TRBV19 | TGTGCCAGTAGTGACACGGCGGGGGCTTCCTACGAGCAGTACTTC | CASSDTAGASYEQYF
TRBJ1-6 | few | NA | 12 | TRBV29-1 | TGCAGCGTTGAAATTCCAGGTTCACCCCTCCACTTT | CSVEIPGSPLHF
TRBJ1-2 | few | TRBD1 | 14 | TRBV28 | TGTGCCAGCAGCAGGGGACAGGGAAGGTATGGCTACACCTTC | CASSRGQGRYGYTF
TRBJ1-1 | NA | TRBD1 | 17 | TRBV19 | TGTGCCAGTAGTTTTTCAGTACCGGGACAGGGGCTGCCTGAAGCTTTCTTT | CASSFSVPGQGLPEAFF
TRBJ2-1 | NA | TRBD1 | 17 | TRBV14 | TGTGCCAGCAGCCAACCGAACCGAACTACAGGGGGCAGTGAGCAGTTCTTC | CASSQPNRTTGGSEQFF
TRBJ2-1 | NA | NA | 12 | TRBV6-5 | TGTGCCAGCAGTATCAGGGGAAATGAGCAGTTCTTC | CASSIRGNEQFF
TRBJ2-5 | NA | NA | 11 | TRBV29-1 | TGCAGCGTTGGAGGGATGGAGACCCAGTACTTC | CSVGGMETQYF
TRBJ2-7 | NA | TRBD1 | 17 | TRBV7-9 | TGTGCCAGCAGCTTAGAGATCGGGACAGGGGGCGGCTACGAGCAGTACTTC | CASSLEIGTGGGYEQYF
TRBJ2-1 | NA | TRBD2 | 16 | TRBV4-1 | TGCGCCAGCAGCCAAGAAGCAGCGGGGTCTAGGAATGAGCAGTTCTTC | CASSQEAAGSRNEQFF
TRBJ2-2 | NA | TRBD1 | 15 | TRBV7-3 | TGTGCCAGCAGCTTACAGACAGGGGACACCGGGGAGCTGTTTTTT | CASSLQTGDTGELFF
TRBJ1-2 | NA | NA | 13 | TRBV6-5 | TGTGCCAGCAGGCCACAGGGTAGCTATGGCTACACCTTC | CASRPQGSYGYTF
TRBJ1-1 | NA | NA | 13 | TRBV6-5 | TGTGCCAGCTCGGGCAGGGGATACACTGAAGCTTTCTTT | CASSGRGYTEAFF
TRBJ2-7 | NA | TRBD1 | 14 | TRBV3-1/TRBV3-2 | TGTGCCAGCAGCCGCAGGACAGGAACCTACGAGCAGTACTTC | CASSRRTGTYEQYF
TRBJ2-2 | NA | NA | 15 | TRBV7-9 | TGTGCCAGCAGCCCCTCTCCGACCGGGACCGGGGAGCTGTTTTTT | CASSPSPTGTGELFF
TRBJ2-1 | NA | TRBD1 | 15 | TRBV5-5 | TGTGCCAGCAGCTTGTTCGGGACAGGCGGGAATGAGCAGTTCTTC | CASSLFGTGGNEQFF
TRBJ1-1 | NA | NA | 12 | TRBV18 | TGTGCCAGCTCACCACGCGAGACTGAAGCTTTCTTT | CASSPRETEAFF
TRBJ2-7 | few | TRBD2 | 15 | TRBV5-8 | TGTGCCAGCAGCTACGGACTAGCGGGATCCTACGAGCAGTACTTC | CASSYGLAGSYEQYF
TRBJ1-4 | NA | TRBD1 | 14 | TRBV10-3 | TGTGCCATCAGGCCCGGGACAGGGGATGAAAAACTGTTTTTT | CAIRPGTGDEKLFF
TRBJ2-7 | few | NA | 14 | TRBV10-3 | TGTGCCATCAGCCGGGACACGCTCTCCTACGAGCAGTACTTC | CAISRDTLSYEQYF
TRBJ2-5 | NA | NA | 14 | TRBV27 | TGTGCCAGCAGTTTCCGGGACAAACAAGAGACCCAGTACTTC | CASSFRDKQETQYF
TRBJ1-6 | NA | NA | 16 | TRBV4-3 | TGCGCCAGCAGCCAAGTTCGGACTAGGGCTAATTCACCCCTCCACTTT | CASSQVRTRANSPLHF
TRBJ1-5 | NA | TRBD1 | 14 | TRBV5-8 | TGTGCCAGCAGCTCGGGACAGGGAAACCAGCCCCAGCATTTT | CASSSGQGNQPQHF
TRBJ2-1 | NA | TRBD2 | 15 | TRBV5-6 | TGTGCCAGCAGTGGACTAGCGGGTACGGGATATGAGCAGTTCTTC | CASSGLAGTGYEQFF
TRBJ1-6 | NA | TRBD1 | 14 | TRBV6-5 | TGTGCCAGCAGTTACGACAGGGGGAATTCACCCCTCCACTTT | CASSYDRGNSPLHF
TRBJ1-3 | once | NA | 14 | TRBV7-2 | TGTGCCAGCAGCTTTCAGGGTACTGGAAACACCATATATTTT | CASSFQGTGNTIYF
TRBJ1-1 | NA | NA | 14 | TRBV18 | TGTGCCAGCTCACCAGACATTATGAACACTGAAGCTTTCTTT | CASSPDIMNTEAFF
TRBJ2-1 | NA | TRBD2 | 13 | TRBV10-3 | TGTGCCATCCGCCTAGCGGACTACAATGAGCAGTTCTTC | CAIRLADYNEQFF
TRBJ1-4 | NA | TRBD1 | 14 | TRBV7-2 | TGTGCCAGCAGCCATACAGGGGTCGAGGAAAAACTGTTTTTT | CASSHTGVEEKLFF
TRBJ2-1 | few | TRBD2 | 15 | TRBV3-1/TRBV3-2 | TGTGCCAGCAGCCAAGTTCTAGCGGATTACAATGAGCAGTTCTTC | CASSQVLADYNEQFF
TRBJ1-1 | NA | NA | 14 | TRBV5-1 | TGCGCCAGCTCGGAAATACAGGGGAACACTGAAGCTTTCTTT | CASSEIQGNTEAFF
TRBJ2-5 | NA | TRBD2 | 16 | TRBV3-1/TRBV3-2 | TGTGCCAGCAGCCAAATAGCGGGAGTTTGGCAAGAGACCCAGTACTTC | CASSQIAGVWQETQYF
TRBJ1-1 | NA | TRBD1 | 15 | TRBV19 | TGTGCCAGTAGTATCTCGGCAGGGGGGAACACTGAAGCTTTCTTT | CASSISAGGNTEAFF
TRBJ2-7 | NA | NA | 16 | TRBV6-2/TRBV6-3 | TGTGCCAGCAGTTACCATCATAAGGGGAAAGGGTCCGAGCAGTACTTC | CASSYHHKGKGSEQYF
TRBJ1-4 | NA | TRBD1 | 16 | TRBV6-5 | TGTGCCAGCAGTTCCGGGGGGGGACAGGGGTTTGAAAAACTGTTTTTT | CASSSGGGQGFEKLFF
TRBJ1-5 | NA | TRBD1 | 15 | TRBV16 | TGTGCCAGCAGCCAATCAGGGGGCGGAAATCAGCCCCAGCATTTT | CASSQSGGGNQPQHF
TRBJ1-1 | few | NA | 15 | TRBV2 | TGTGCCAGCAGTGTGCAACGACAGGCGAACACTGAAGCTTTCTTT | CASSVQRQANTEAFF
TRBJ2-2 | NA | TRBD2 | 16 | TRBV19 | TGTGCCAGTAAAACTAGCGGGGGCCAGGGCACCGGGGAGCTGTTTTTT | CASKTSGGQGTGELFF
TRBJ2-7 | NA | NA | 11 | TRBV29-1 | TGCAGCGTACGGACTCTCGACGAGCAGTACTTC | CSVRTLDEQYF
TRBJ2-2 | NA | TRBD1 | 17 | TRBV5-1 | TGCGCCAGCAGCAAAGAACCGGGACAGCGGAACACCGGGGAGCTGTTTTTT | CASSKEPGQRNTGELFF
TRBJ2-5 | NA | TRBD2 | 16 | TRBV4-1 | TGCGCCAGCAGCCCTCTCCTCGGACTAGCGGGAGAGACCCAGTACTTC | CASSPLLGLAGETQYF
TRBJ1-1 | NA | TRBD1 | 18 | TRBV4-3 | TGCGCCAGCAGCCAAGCAGAGAGGAACCGAGACAGGGTCCCTGAAGCTTTCTTT | CASSQAERNRDRVPEAFF
TRBJ2-3 | NA | TRBD2 | 19 | TRBV27 | TGTGCCAGCAGTCCGCAACCGCCAGGACTAGCGGGAAACACAGATACGCAGTATTTT | CASSPQPPGLAGNTDTQYF
TRBJ2-1 | NA | TRBD1 | 15 | TRBV19 | TGTGCCAGTCGGGGGAGGGACAGGGCCCCCAATGAGCAGTTCTTC | CASRGRDRAPNEQFF
TRBJ1-1 | few | NA | 14 | TRBV7-8 | TGTGCCAGCAGCTCCTTTGAGGCTCCCACTGAAGCTTTCTTT | CASSSFEAPTEAFF
TRBJ2-7 | NA | NA | 15 | TRBV6-2/TRBV6-3 | TGTGCCAGCAGTGGGACAACGAGGAGCTCCTACGAGCAGTACTTC | CASSGTTRSSYEQYF
TRBJ2-5 | NA | TRBD2 | 17 | TRBV5-8 | TGTGCCAGCAGTGCCGGGACTAGCTCGTTCCGGGGAGAGACCCAGTACTTC | CASSAGTSSFRGETQYF
TRBJ1-1 | once | NA | 13 | TRBV6-5 | TGTGCCAGCAGTTCGCGGGTCGGGGCTGAAGCTTTCTTT | CASSSRVGAEAFF